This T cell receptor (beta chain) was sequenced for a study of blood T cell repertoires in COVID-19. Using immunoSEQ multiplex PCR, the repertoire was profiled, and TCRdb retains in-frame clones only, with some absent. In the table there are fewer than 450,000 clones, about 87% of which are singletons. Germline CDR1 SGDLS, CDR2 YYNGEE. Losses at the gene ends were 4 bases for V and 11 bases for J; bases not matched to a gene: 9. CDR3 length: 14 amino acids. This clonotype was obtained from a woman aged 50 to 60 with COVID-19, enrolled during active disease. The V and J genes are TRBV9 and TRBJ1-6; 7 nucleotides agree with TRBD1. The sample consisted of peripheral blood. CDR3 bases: TGTGCCAGCAGCCGGGACAGCGAGGAACCACCCCTCCACTTT. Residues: CASSRDSEEPPLHF.